This entry is about one T cell receptor (beta chain). The entry originates in a study of blood T cells in healthy people across ages. Study-level information: Capture by template switching was about one barcoded beta molecule per two T cells.

With a J-beta primer mix and a sample-barcoded 5' primer, a second PCR ran roughly 7 to 11 cycles. Each CDR3 protein gets one entry after TCRdb re-called the 5' RACE reads with MiXCR. Here the sample spans almost 550,000 distinct CDR3 sequences, approximately 25% being singletons. Every sample had a minimum of 6.5 million PBMCs isolated. The junction had 8 bases not matched to a gene; V was cut back by 4 bases and J by 8 bases. The germline gives CDR1 SEHNR, CDR2 FQNEAQ (reference sequence). CDR3 length equals 15 residues. The data were also submitted as part of a second study, on T cells of mothers and their children. This second report adds: T cell clones that were persistent and microchimeric went undetected.

Sequenced input: blood. The sequence was obtained from a boy aged 5-17 years in good health. V is TRBV7-9 and J is TRBJ2-4; 10 bases align to TRBD1. The CDR3 nucleotides read TGTGCCAGCAGCTATAGACAGGGGGCTGGGGACATTCAGTACTTC. Protein product: CASSYRQGAGDIQYF.